This T cell receptor beta chain was sequenced during a study of T cell responses to AZD1222 COVID-19 vaccine. General study points: Spike-spanning, vaccine-associated CD4 TCRs were dominant at 160-218 and 743-854. Unmutated variant regions reportedly attract nearly half of all spike-specific TCRs.

Notes on this clone: The antigen is unknown.

Pooling was applied to second doses at about 4 or about 12 weeks. V lost 1 base to trimming and J lost 0 bases, with 6 bases between them. Looked up from germline, CDR1 is SNHLY and CDR2 is FYNNEI. The length of the CDR3 is 15 residues. Clones were read by immunoSEQ multiplex PCR, and TCRdb kept only the in-frame ones, dropping some. Here the sample spans roughly 100,000 clones, about 90% being singletons. The specimen was peripheral blood, collected 28 days after the second AZD1222 dose. The origin of this receptor is an adult who received the AZD1222 COVID-19 vaccine. V and J are TRBV2 and TRBJ1-4, with D unclear. The CDR3 region is CASSEGLTTNEKLFF. The CDR3 DNA reads TGTGCCAGCAGTGAAGGGTTGACAACTAATGAAAAACTGTTTTTT.